Presented here are 20 T cell receptor beta chains from one specimen sequenced in a study of CD8+ T cells in alopecia areata. After isolation, RNA underwent reverse transcription to generate cDNA as the sequencing template. Data came from immunoSEQ multiplex PCR; TCRdb stores just in-frame clones and leaves some out. The profile shows around 160,000 clones, 87% of them singletons. Here the sequenced sample was CD8+ T cells sorted from blood, taken at week 0. These receptors all come from a human donor with alopecia areata.

The chain is built from TRBV27 and TRBJ2-1; TRBD2 agrees at 10 bases. This CDR3 region has 16 residues. Looked up from germline, CDR1 is MNHEY and CDR2 is SMNVEV (reference sequence). V dropped 8 bases and J dropped 7; count of bases not matched to a gene: 14. CDR3 sequence: CASGLLAGDLPNEQFF. The CDR3 DNA reads TGTGCCAGCGGCCTTCTAGCGGGGGACCTCCCGAATGAGCAGTTCTTC.

The CDR3 region has the DNA TGTGCCAGCAGCTTAGCAGAAGGGACTAGCGGGAGGGCCCGTGAGCAGTTCTTC. Translated: CASSLAEGTSGRAREQFF. This chain connects TRBV7-6 to TRBJ2-1, with 16 positions matching TRBD2. Per the germline V gene, CDR1 is SGHVS and CDR2 is FNYEAQ. V lost 0 bases and J lost 9; bases outside the gene matches: 8. This CDR3 comprises 18 residues.

This chain connects TRBV7-9 to TRBJ2-3, with 8 bases aligning to TRBD2. Germline CDR1 is SEHNR and CDR2 is FQNEAQ (reference sequence). The CDR3 is 16 amino acids. The V segment lost 3 bases and the J segment 2 bases; nucleotides outside the gene matches: 7. The CDR3 DNA is TGTGCCAGCAGCTTTTCGACGGGAGGGGACACAGATACGCAGTATTTT. Its translation is CASSFSTGGDTDTQYF. The complete variable domain, with remaining parts taken from reference TRBV7-9 and TRBJ2-3, reads DTGVSQNPRHKITKRGQNVTFRCDPISEHNRLYWYRQTLGQGPEFLTYFQNEAQLEKSRLLSDRFSAERPKGSFSTLEIQRTEQGDSAMYLCASSFSTGGDTDTQYFGPGTRLTVL.

The chain combines TRBV6-1 with TRBJ2-1; 13 positions agree with TRBD2. This CDR3 has 15 residues. The germline V gene has CDR1 MNHNS and CDR2 SASEGT. Unmatched junction bases numbered 0, after V lost 4 bases and J lost 3 bases. CDR3 nucleotides: TGTGCCAGCAGTGGGACTAGCGGGGGCTACAATGAGCAGTTCTTC. This codes for CASSGTSGGYNEQFF.

The V call is TRBV25-1, the J call TRBJ2-1; D not resolved. Germline CDR1 is MGHDK and CDR2 is SYGVNS. Trimming took 2 bases from V and 3 from J, leaving 2 bases between them. This CDR3 is built from 12 residues. CDR3 nucleotides: TGTGCCAGCAGTGAACGCTACAATGAGCAGTTCTTC. It specifies CASSERYNEQFF.

The chain has TRBV7-8 and TRBJ2-3, with D uncertain. V gave up 0 bases and J gave up 4 bases, with 8 bases separating them. CDR1 and CDR2 from the germline V gene are SGHVS and FQNEAQ. CDR3 size: 14 residues. In DNA, the CDR3 is TGTGCCAGCAGCTTAGCGATATGGCCAGATACGCAGTATTTT. Protein sequence: CASSLAIWPDTQYF.

This chain links TRBV7-6 with TRBJ2-5; D unclear. In germline, CDR1 is SGHVS, CDR2 FNYEAQ. Trimming removed 5 bases at V and 5 bases at J, with 15 bases between. The CDR3 extends over 14 amino acids. The CDR3 DNA reads as TGTGCCAGCAGCCATCCCGGAGACGGGGAGACCCAGTACTTC. This gives the protein CASSHPGDGETQYF.

The J gene is TRBJ2-1, the V gene TRBV29-1, with 7 bases identical to TRBD1. There are 14 residues in the CDR3. The V gene end was trimmed by 7 bases and the J gene end by 6 bases; junction bases not matched to a gene: 12. From germline, CDR1 is SQVTM and CDR2 ANQGSEA. The CDR3 is CSGRGTTGVNEQFF. CDR3 DNA: TGCAGCGGGAGAGGTACAACAGGGGTCAATGAGCAGTTCTTC.

The gene calls are TRBV6-5 and TRBJ2-3, with 7 bases identical to TRBD1. CDR1 is MNHEY, CDR2 SVGAGI, per germline. There are 15 residues in the CDR3. The V segment lost 5 bases and the J segment 2 bases; nucleotides outside the gene matches: 7. CDR3 sequence: CASSPMDRNTDTQYF. The CDR3 DNA reads TGTGCCAGCAGTCCCATGGACAGGAACACAGATACGCAGTATTTT.

The gene calls are TRBV7-2 and TRBJ2-7, with TRBD2 matching 10 bases. Germline V CDR1 and CDR2: SGHTA, FQGNSA. This CDR3 comprises 15 residues. With 3 bases clipped from V and 3 bases from J, the junction kept 5 bases outside the gene matches. The CDR3 loop reads CASSFRLAGFYEQYF. The CDR3 nucleotides read TGTGCCAGCAGCTTTCGACTAGCGGGTTTCTACGAGCAGTACTTC.

This rearrangement joins TRBV29-1 to TRBJ2-7, with 10 nucleotides matching TRBD1. Germline CDR1 SQVTM, CDR2 ANQGSEA. The CDR3 totals 13 residues. V shed 3 bases and J 5 bases; nucleotides not matched to a gene: 4. The DNA of the CDR3 is TGCAGCGTTGAGGGACAGGGGAGGAACGAGCAGTACTTC. Amino acids: CSVEGQGRNEQYF.

Worth noting for this clone: At the DNA level, this CDR3 is encoded by other sequences in the same sample as well. This chain connects TRBV13 to TRBJ2-7; no clear D. V was trimmed by 1 base and J by 1 base, leaving 2 bases between them. The CDR3 extends over 12 amino acids. Germline lookup yields CDR1 PRHDT and CDR2 FYEKMQ (reference sequence). CDR3 loop: CASSLESYEQYF. Written as DNA, the CDR3 is TGTGCCAGCAGCTTAGAGTCCTACGAGCAGTACTTC. The entire variable domain, with the rest obtained from reference TRBV13 and TRBJ2-7, is as follows: AAGVIQSPRHLIKEKRETATLKCYPIPRHDTVYWYQQGPGQDPQFLISFYEKMQSDKGSIPDRFSAQQFSDYHSELNMSSLELGDSALYFCASSLESYEQYFGPGTRLTVT.

This clone occurred once. The rearrangement uses TRBV7-9 and TRBJ2-5, with D perhaps matching TRBD2 (6 bases). The ends were cut back, 2 bases at V and 4 bases at J, with 14 bases in the middle. Germline V gene lookup returns CDR1 SEHNR and CDR2 FQNEAQ (reference sequence). The CDR3 spans 15 residues. This CDR3 reads CASSLLAELGETQYF. In nucleotides, the CDR3 is TGTGCCAGCAGCTTATTAGCGGAGTTGGGAGAGACCCAGTACTTC.

The chain links TRBV29-1 to TRBJ2-7; D may match TRBD1 or TRBD2 (6 bases each). Germline V gene data show CDR1 as SQVTM and CDR2 as ANQGSEA. Deletions cut 7 bases from V and 0 bases from J, with 13 bases between. The CDR3 spans 13 residues. The CDR3 DNA is TGCAGCGCCTCAGGGGACTCCTCCTACGAGCAGTACTTC. It encodes CSASGDSSYEQYF.

This rearrangement joins TRBV13 to TRBJ2-3, with 7 nucleotides matching TRBD2. The germline V gene encodes CDR1 PRHDT and CDR2 FYEKMQ (reference sequence). The CDR3 is made up of 14 amino acids. The V gene end was trimmed by 5 bases and the J gene end by 5 bases; junction bases not matched to a gene: 7. DNA of the CDR3: TGTGCCAGCAGCCCCCGGGGGGTCGGAGATACGCAGTATTTT. This sequence encodes CASSPRGVGDTQYF.

The chain uses TRBV11-2 and TRBJ2-2; D is unclear. Trimming pared 3 bases from V and 6 bases from J, leaving 8 bases between. Germline loops: CDR1 SGHAT, CDR2 FQNNGV. This CDR3 is built from 13 residues. CDR3 protein: CASSLSGAGELFF. Written as DNA, the CDR3 is TGTGCCAGCAGCTTGAGTGGGGCCGGGGAGCTGTTTTTT.

This chain links TRBV13 with TRBJ2-7, with a possible D match to TRBD2 (5 bases). CDR1 is PRHDT and CDR2 is FYEKMQ in the germline V gene (reference sequence). V lost 3 bases to trimming and J lost 0 bases, with 9 bases between them. The CDR3 loop spans 14 amino acids. CDR3 bases: TGTGCCAGCAGCTTCAGCGGAGTCTCCTACGAGCAGTACTTC. This gives the protein CASSFSGVSYEQYF.

The V call is TRBV25-1, the J call TRBJ2-1, with 7 bases lining up with TRBD2. The germline gives CDR1 MGHDK, CDR2 SYGVNS. The V and J ends lost 3 bases and 0 bases, in that order; junction bases with no gene match: 2. The CDR3 length is 15 residues. CDR3: CASSESGASYNEQFF. The CDR3 coding sequence is TGTGCCAGCAGTGAGAGCGGGGCCTCCTACAATGAGCAGTTCTTC.

The chain couples TRBV5-1 to TRBJ1-2; D is perhaps TRBD1 (5 bases). V was pared by 1 base and J by 6 bases, with 13 bases between. The CDR3 extends over 14 amino acids. Germline-derived CDR1 and CDR2 are SGHRS and YFSETQ. CDR3 nucleotides: TGCGCCAGCAGCTTGAACGGGGCTTCTCATGGCTACACCTTC. Protein product: CASSLNGASHGYTF. Combining the CDR3 with reference TRBV5-1 and TRBJ1-2 gives the whole variable domain KAGVTQTPRYLIKTRGQQVTLSCSPISGHRSVSWYQQTPGQGLQFLFEYFSETQRNKGNFPGRFSGRQFSNSRSEMNVSTLELGDSALYLCASSLNGASHGYTFGSGTRLTVV.

The rearrangement joins TRBV21-1 to TRBJ1-5. TRBV21-1 represents a pseudogene. CDR3 length: 19 residues. CDR3 DNA: TGTGCCAGCAGCAACAAGGGGGGAGTATGGTCCGATAGCAATCAGCCCCAGCATTTT. It translates to CASSNKGGVWSDSNQPQHF.